This TCR beta chain was observed in a study of blood T cells in healthy people across ages. On the study more broadly: For every two T cells, template switching captured about one barcoded beta molecule.

A second PCR, run for about 7 to 11 cycles, used a sample-barcoded 5' primer plus a J-beta primer mix. TCRdb itself ran the 5' RACE reads through MiXCR, one entry per CDR3 protein. The sample includes about 1 million distinct CDR3 sequences, 20% to 25% seen only once; the top ten take around 0.7%. Broader study findings: Diversity was estimated from one million T cells, and these estimates were considered underestimates.

The V segment lost 3 bases and the J segment 0 bases; nucleotides outside the gene matches: 4. Germline values: CDR1 SGDLS, CDR2 YYNGEE. The length of the CDR3 is 15 residues. With regard to this clonotype: The antigen is unknown.

This sample was shared with a second study, whose subject was T cells of mothers and their children.

Material for sequencing was blood. The receptor's source is a girl aged 2 to 10 in good health. The rearrangement links TRBV9 to TRBJ2-3; 7 nucleotides agree with TRBD1. In DNA, the CDR3 is TGTGCCAGCAGCGACAGACAGGGCAGCACAGATACGCAGTATTTT. It specifies CASSDRQGSTDTQYF.